The 21 T cell receptor beta chains listed next were all sequenced from one sample in a study of blood T cells in healthy people across ages. Then a second PCR, running about 7 to 11 cycles, was carried out with a sample-barcoded 5' primer and a J-beta primer mix. A single record per CDR3 protein comes from TCRdb applying MiXCR to the 5' RACE reads. The sample includes 1 million or so distinct CDR3 sequences, almost 25% seen only once; the top ten take 0.65% to 0.75%. These data were also reused for a study on T cells of mothers and their children.

The sequenced sample was blood. These receptors all stem from a girl aged 2-9 years in good health.

This chain joins TRBV12-3 or TRBV12-4 and TRBJ1-1; D possibly corresponds to TRBD1 (6 bases). Trimming cost V 5 bases and J 6 bases, with 13 bases left between them. This CDR3 contains 13 residues. CDR3 in DNA: TGTGCCAGCAGTCTAGGGGGTATCCCTGAAGCTTTCTTT. It is translated as CASSLGGIPEAFF.

Details on this clonotype: One end of the junction is discordant with germline, which a read error may explain. The chain couples TRBV25-1 to TRBJ2-7; the D is unclear. Looked up from germline, CDR1 is MGHDK and CDR2 is SYGVNS. The CDR3 is 14 residues long. The CDR3 reads CARSGPYNDYEQYF. Here the CDR3 DNA reads TGTGCCCGCAGTGGGCCGTACAATGACTACGAGCAGTACTTC.

Many counts were recorded for this clonotype. The chain employs TRBV7-3 and TRBJ1-1, with a weak D call TRBD1 (6 bases). The CDR3 has 12 amino acids. Germline V gene lookup returns CDR1 SGHTA and CDR2 FQGTGA. V dropped 5 bases and J dropped 8 bases, with 12 bases sitting between them. The CDR3 region has the DNA TGTGCCAGCAGCGAACGTACAGGGGAAGCTTTCTTT. Amino acid sequence: CASSERTGEAFF.

Only a few counts were recorded for this clonotype. This CDR3 is CSAQDLYGYTF. In DNA form, the CDR3 reads TGCAGCGCCCAAGACCTATATGGCTACACCTTC. The chain uses TRBV29-1 and TRBJ1-2, with D hard to call. CDR1 and CDR2 from the germline V gene are SQVTM and ANQGSEA. V was pared by 7 bases and J by 5 bases, with 11 bases between. The length of the CDR3 is 11 residues.

The rearrangement links TRBV3-1 to TRBJ1-6; D is possibly TRBD1 (6 bases). V was shortened by 4 bases and J by 10 bases, with 11 bases between the two germline ends. Germline-derived CDR1 and CDR2 are LGHDT and YNNKEL (reference sequence). CDR3 length: 13 amino acids. For the CDR3, the DNA is TGTGCCAGCAGCCGACAGGTTGTATCACCCCTCCACTTT. Translation: CASSRQVVSPLHF.

The rearrangement links TRBV7-9 to TRBJ1-1; 7 bases agree with TRBD1. The CDR3 spans 15 residues. Germline-derived CDR1 and CDR2 are SEHNR and FQNEAQ (reference sequence). The trim removed 4 bases at V and 5 bases at J, leaving 10 bases unmatched. CDR3 bases: TGTGCCAGCAGCTCCCGGGACAGAGTATTTACTGAAGCTTTCTTT. This encodes CASSSRDRVFTEAFF.

The chain has TRBV7-9 and TRBJ2-1; the match to TRBD2 covers 8 bases. The V gene's germline CDR1 is SEHNR and CDR2 FQNEAQ (reference sequence). The CDR3 consists of 15 residues. With V trimmed by 4 bases and J by 9 bases, 11 bases remained unmatched. The CDR3, as DNA: TGTGCCAGCAGCTCTCGGATAGCGGGAACGGGTGAGCAGTTCTTC. As protein: CASSSRIAGTGEQFF.

The rearrangement uses TRBV29-1 and TRBJ1-4; no reliable D call. The germline V gene has CDR1 SQVTM and CDR2 ANQGSEA. The length of the CDR3 is 13 residues. Trimming removed 4 bases at V and 4 bases at J, with 10 bases between. In DNA form, the CDR3 reads TGCAGCGTTGGAGGGCAGGTTAATGAAAAACTGTTTTTT. Translated: CSVGGQVNEKLFF. The full variable domain, its missing parts supplied by reference TRBV29-1 and TRBJ1-4, is SAVISQKPSRDICQRGTSLTIQCQVDSQVTMMFWYRQQPGQSLTLIATANQGSEATYESGFVIDKFPISRPNLTFSTLTVSNMSPEDSSIYLCSVGGQVNEKLFFGSGTQLSVL.

This clonotype showed up just a few times. The CDR3 DNA sequence: TGCAGCGTCGACGCTGACCACGAGCAGTACTTC. Translation: CSVDADHEQYF. The chain carries TRBV29-1 and TRBJ2-5; D gene unclear. The better agreement between TRBJ2-7 and the DNA end casts doubt on the J call. The CDR3 is made up of 11 amino acids. CDR1 and CDR2 from the germline V gene are SQVTM and ANQGSEA.

For the CDR3, the DNA is TGCAGTGCTAATGGGGCCAGCGGGAGGTTCTACGAGCAGTACTTC. Amino acid sequence: CSANGASGRFYEQYF. This rearrangement joins TRBV20-1 to TRBJ2-1; 9 bases are a match to TRBD2. Judging by the DNA end, TRBJ2-7 fits better; the J call may be wrong. This CDR3 comprises 15 residues. The germline V gene has CDR1 DFQATT and CDR2 SNEGSKA (reference sequence).

Only a few counts were recorded for this clonotype. This chain connects TRBV7-8 to TRBJ1-1; D is uncertain. The CDR3 has 12 residues. Trimming pared 7 bases from V and 5 bases from J, leaving 11 bases between. Germline CDR1 is SGHVS and CDR2 is FQNEAQ. The CDR3 DNA follows: TGTGCCAGCATCCACGGCGGGACTGAAGCTTTCTTT. Its protein product is CASIHGGTEAFF.

This rearrangement joins TRBV28 to TRBJ1-4; D is ambiguous. The V and J ends lost 4 bases and 8 bases respectively, with 14 bases between them. In germline, CDR1 is MDHEN, CDR2 SYDVKM. This CDR3 has 14 amino acids. Here the CDR3 reads CASSSKGPREKLFF. DNA for the CDR3: TGTGCCAGCAGTTCCAAGGGCCCAAGGGAAAAACTGTTTTTT.

The chain recombines TRBV20-1 with TRBJ2-1, with D possibly being TRBD2 (6 bases). The length of the CDR3 is 15 residues. Germline V gene data show CDR1 as DFQATT and CDR2 as SNEGSKA (reference sequence). Trimming took off 3 bases at V and 8 bases at J, with 20 bases between the two ends. The CDR3 loop is CSASLPGSSNDEQFF. The CDR3 bases are TGCAGTGCTAGTCTACCCGGGAGTAGTAACGATGAGCAGTTCTTC.

A few counts support this clonotype. This chain links TRBV27 with TRBJ2-7, with D maybe TRBD1 (5 bases). CDR3 length equals 13 residues. V was cut by 3 bases and J by 2 bases, with 8 bases left in between. Germline lookup yields CDR1 MNHEY and CDR2 SMNVEV (reference sequence). DNA of the CDR3: TGTGCCAGCAGTTTCCAGGGAACCTACGAGCAGTACTTC. As protein: CASSFQGTYEQYF.

This chain links TRBV7-9 with TRBJ2-7; maybe TRBD2 (5 bases). CDR1 is SEHNR and CDR2 is FQNEAQ in the germline V gene (reference sequence). CDR3 length: 17 amino acids. The ends were cut back, 5 bases at V and 3 bases at J, with 23 bases in the middle. The CDR3 protein is CASSLRTPHGDHYEQYF. Here the CDR3 DNA reads TGTGCCAGCAGCCTGAGGACCCCCCACGGGGATCACTACGAGCAGTACTTC.

This clonotype was counted between two and nine times. The CDR3 loop is CASRDGRNEQFF. CDR3 DNA sequence: TGTGCCAGTAGGGACGGGAGAAATGAGCAGTTCTTC. V usage is TRBV19 and J usage is TRBJ2-5; a weak D match, TRBD2 (6 bases). The J call may be incorrect, as the DNA end agrees better with TRBJ2-1. Per the germline V gene, CDR1 is LNHDA and CDR2 is SQIVND (reference sequence). The CDR3 contains 12 residues.

This clonotype has only a few counts. CDR3 residues: CASSLEQAVETQYF. In DNA form, the CDR3 reads TGCGCCAGCAGCTTGGAGCAGGCAGTAGAGACCCAGTACTTC. The chain links TRBV5-1 to TRBJ2-5; the D is unclear. CDR3 length: 14 residues. Germline assignment: CDR1 SGHRS and CDR2 YFSETQ. V was shortened by 0 bases and J by 4 bases, with 10 bases between the two germline ends.

CDR3 sequence reads: CSVEDYAVSGGSQETQYF. The CDR3 nucleotides read TGCAGCGTTGAAGATTATGCGGTATCCGGGGGGAGCCAAGAGACCCAGTACTTC. The chain recombines TRBV29-1 with TRBJ2-5; TRBD2 aligns across 7 bases. CDR3 length equals 18 residues. From germline, CDR1 is SQVTM and CDR2 ANQGSEA. V lost 0 bases to trimming and J lost 1 base; unmatched junction nucleotides: 14.

This clonotype was counted between two and nine times. The chain links TRBV29-1 to TRBJ1-1; no firm D call. The CDR3 runs 13 residues. The V end was cut by 5 bases, the J end by 5 bases, with 15 bases between. CDR1 and CDR2 (germline): SQVTM, ANQGSEA. The CDR3 reads CSVFSSQGTEAFF. The CDR3 DNA sequence: TGCAGCGTTTTCTCAAGCCAAGGGACTGAAGCTTTCTTT. Full variable domain (outside the CDR3, taken from reference TRBV29-1 and TRBJ1-1): SAVISQKPSRDICQRGTSLTIQCQVDSQVTMMFWYRQQPGQSLTLIATANQGSEATYESGFVIDKFPISRPNLTFSTLTVSNMSPEDSSIYLCSVFSSQGTEAFFGQGTRLTVV.

The genes are TRBV6-6 and TRBJ2-7; 11 nucleotides match TRBD1. Germline values: CDR1 MNHNY, CDR2 SVGAGI (reference sequence). There are 13 residues in the CDR3. After removal of 10 bases from V and 6 bases from J, the junction contained 8 bases not matched to a gene. The CDR3 is CATRRTGGVEQYF. CDR3 bases: TGTGCCACTCGAAGGACAGGGGGCGTCGAGCAGTACTTC.

This clonotype has at least ten counts. J is TRBJ2-7 and V is TRBV7-9; TRBD1 or TRBD2 may be the D gene (5 bases each). CDR3 length equals 13 residues. With 5 bases removed from V and 2 bases from J, the gap between germline ends came to 10 bases. Germline V gives CDR1 SEHNR, CDR2 FQNEAQ (reference sequence). CDR3 loop: CASSPGATYEQYF. The CDR3 DNA sequence: TGTGCCAGCAGCCCCGGGGCGACCTACGAGCAGTACTTC.